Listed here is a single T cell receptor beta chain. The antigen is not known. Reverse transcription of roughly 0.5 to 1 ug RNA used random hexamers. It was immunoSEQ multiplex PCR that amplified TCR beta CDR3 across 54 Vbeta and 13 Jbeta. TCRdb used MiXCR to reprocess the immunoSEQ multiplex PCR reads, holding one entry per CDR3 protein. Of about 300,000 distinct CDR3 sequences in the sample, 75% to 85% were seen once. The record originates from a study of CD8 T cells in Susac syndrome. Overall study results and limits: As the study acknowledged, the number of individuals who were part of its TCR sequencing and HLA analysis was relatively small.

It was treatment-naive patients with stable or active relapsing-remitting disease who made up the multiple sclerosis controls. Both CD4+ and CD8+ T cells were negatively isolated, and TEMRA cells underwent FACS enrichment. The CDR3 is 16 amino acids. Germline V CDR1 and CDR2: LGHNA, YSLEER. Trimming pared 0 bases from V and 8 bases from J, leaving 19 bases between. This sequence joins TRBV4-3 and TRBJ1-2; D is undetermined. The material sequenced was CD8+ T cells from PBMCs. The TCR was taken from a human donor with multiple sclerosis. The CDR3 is CASSQDHWGKQSGYTF. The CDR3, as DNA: TGCGCCAGCAGCCAAGATCATTGGGGAAAGCAGAGCGGCTACACCTTC.